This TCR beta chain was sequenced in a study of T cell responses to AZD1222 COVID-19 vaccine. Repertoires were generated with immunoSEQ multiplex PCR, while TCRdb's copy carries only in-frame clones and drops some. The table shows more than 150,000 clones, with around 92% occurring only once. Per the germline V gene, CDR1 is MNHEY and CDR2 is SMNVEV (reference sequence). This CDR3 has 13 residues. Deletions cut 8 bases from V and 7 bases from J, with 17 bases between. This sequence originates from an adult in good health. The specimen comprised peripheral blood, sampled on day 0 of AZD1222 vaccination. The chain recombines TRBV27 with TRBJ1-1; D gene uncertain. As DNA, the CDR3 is TGTGCCAGCCGCGGTGGCGGGGTTGATGAAGCTTTCTTT. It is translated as CASRGGGVDEAFF.